This entry features one T cell receptor (beta chain) sequence. The sample belongs to a study of OX40 agonist ivuxolimab in advanced cancers. Sequencing used immunoSEQ multiplex PCR; TCRdb keeps in-frame clones, though not all of them. The data show just over 80,000 clones, roughly 90% seen once. Germline trimming cut 1 base from V and 1 base from J; bases unmatched to any gene: 9. This CDR3 contains 17 residues. CDR1 SGHTA and CDR2 FQGNSA come from the germline V gene. Sequencing was performed on CD4+ or CD8+ T cells sorted from blood, taken in a trial of the OX40 agonist ivuxolimab. This clonotype was sampled from an adult with an advanced solid tumor such as melanoma, head and neck, liver or kidney cancer. The chain couples TRBV7-2 to TRBJ2-5; the match to TRBD2 covers 7 bases. The CDR3 loop is CASSLGPSGTRQETQYF. For the CDR3, the DNA is TGTGCCAGCAGCTTAGGGCCTAGCGGAACTCGCCAAGAGACCCAGTACTTC.